The 19 T cell receptor beta chains listed next were all sequenced from one sample in a study of cytomegalovirus exposure and HLA in healthy donors (dated by TCRdb to about 2017). Library generation was performed with the immunoSEQ multiplex PCR assay. A mixture of 60 forward primers for TCR Vbeta segments and 13 reverse primers for TCR Jbeta segments was used in the multiplex PCR. Sourced from immuneACCESS, this table was stored by TCRdb with only in-frame sequences that have V and J called. A share of the clones is absent; for the studies checked, an unresolved V gene accounts for under half, and the remainder has no known explanation. This sample's table contains 93,000 or so clones. The top ten constitute approximately 3.5% of the sample. Sample: PBMCs. The receptors derive from a middle-aged man in good health and CMV-seronegative.

V is TRBV5-1 and J is TRBJ2-5; D ambiguous. The V gene lost 2 bases and the J gene lost 2 bases, with 7 bases spanning the gap. CDR3 length: 13 amino acids. Germline lookup yields CDR1 SGHRS and CDR2 YFSETQ. CDR3 coding DNA: TGCGCCAGCAGCTTATTACTGCAAGAGACCCAGTACTTC. Its translation is CASSLLLQETQYF.

As for this clone: The same CDR3 also results from other DNA sequences found in this sample. The V gene is TRBV25-1, the J gene TRBJ2-3, with TRBD1 matching 12 bases. Germline CDR1 and CDR2: MGHDK and SYGVNS. The CDR3 covers 18 residues. Trimming took 6 bases from V and 0 from J; bases not matched to a gene: 10. In nucleotides, the CDR3 is TGTGCCAGCAGAGCGGTGGGGACAGGGGGCCTTAGCACAGATACGCAGTATTTT. The encoded protein is CASRAVGTGGLSTDTQYF.

The chain recombines TRBV7-8 with TRBJ1-2; 8 bases map to TRBD1. This CDR3 comprises 13 residues. CDR1 and CDR2 (germline): SGHVS, FQNEAQ. V dropped 5 bases and J dropped 8; count of bases not matched to a gene: 7. The CDR3: CASSPQGARGYTF. CDR3 bases: TGTGCCAGCAGCCCCCAGGGGGCGCGGGGCTACACCTTC.

The chain employs TRBV5-1 and TRBJ2-1; the D gene is possibly TRBD2 (5 bases). Trimming shortened V by 4 bases and J by 9 bases, and 20 bases separated the two germline ends. CDR1 is SGHRS and CDR2 is YFSETQ in the germline V gene. This CDR3 has 15 residues. The CDR3 loop reads CASSQGSGSTGEQFF. The CDR3 DNA reads TGCGCCAGCAGCCAAGGAAGCGGATCCACCGGTGAGCAGTTCTTC.

The CDR3, as DNA: TGCGCCAGCAGCTTCACAGGGGTACACGAGCAGTACTTC. Amino acid sequence: CASSFTGVHEQYF. V is TRBV5-1 and J is TRBJ2-7; 7 bases match TRBD1. The CDR3 extends over 13 amino acids. Germline V gene lookup returns CDR1 SGHRS and CDR2 YFSETQ. With 2 bases clipped from V and 5 bases from J, the junction kept 4 bases outside the gene matches.

J is TRBJ1-4 and V is TRBV10-2, with 10 nucleotides matching TRBD1. The J segment lost 8 bases and the V segment lost 6 bases, leaving 3 bases of the junction unmatched. The CDR3 is made up of 13 amino acids. Germline lookup yields CDR1 WSHSY and CDR2 SAAADI. The CDR3 nucleotides are TGCGCCAGCAGCCTGACAGGGGGCGAAAAACTGTTTTTT. Its protein is CASSLTGGEKLFF.

V gene TRBV7-2 combines with J gene TRBJ1-4; a weak D match, TRBD1 (6 bases). CDR3 length: 14 amino acids. V lost 3 bases, J lost 8 bases, and 13 bases lay in between. Germline loops: CDR1 SGHTA, CDR2 FQGNSA. The CDR3 region has the DNA TGTGCCAGCAGCTTTAGGGGGGGGCAGGAAAAACTGTTTTTT. Encoded protein: CASSFRGGQEKLFF.

V and J are TRBV21-1 and TRBJ1-1; the DNA was not compared with TRBD1, the D call given in the table. TRBV21-1 counts as a pseudogene. The CDR3 has 17 amino acids. The DNA of the CDR3 is TGTGCCAGCAGCAAAGTGAGGACAGAGGGTTCGTACACTGAAGCTTTCTTT. Translated, it gives CASSKVRTEGSYTEAFF.

The gene calls are TRBV19 and TRBJ2-3; no definite D call. Trimming cost V 6 bases and J 0 bases, with 10 bases left between them. There are 14 residues in the CDR3. Germline loops: CDR1 LNHDA, CDR2 SQIVND (reference sequence). The CDR3 nucleotides read TGTGCCAGTAGCCCGACGGGTAGCACAGATACGCAGTATTTT. It yields the protein CASSPTGSTDTQYF.

V is TRBV5-5 and J is TRBJ1-1, with 10 bases lining up with TRBD1. Per the germline V gene, CDR1 is SGHKS and CDR2 is YYEKEE (reference sequence). The length of the CDR3 is 14 residues. The trim removed 5 bases at V and 4 bases at J, leaving 5 bases unmatched. The CDR3 DNA is TGTGCCAGCAGACTGAGGACAGGGGGCACTGAAGCTTTCTTT. Residues: CASRLRTGGTEAFF. The entire variable domain, with the rest obtained from reference TRBV5-5 and TRBJ1-1, is as follows: DAGVTQSPTHLIKTRGQQVTLRCSPISGHKSVSWYQQVLGQGPQFIFQYYEKEERGRGNFPDRFSARQFPNYSSELNVNALLLGDSALYLCASRLRTGGTEAFFGQGTRLTVV.

Comment on this clone: The junction departs from germline at one end; a sequencing error may be responsible. The V and J genes are TRBV5-1 and TRBJ1-1; D call uncertain. CDR1 is SGHRS and CDR2 is YFSETQ in the germline V gene. CDR3 size: 14 residues. This CDR3 reads CTSSPDTLNTEAFF. Here the CDR3 DNA reads TGCACCAGCAGCCCAGACACTTTGAACACTGAAGCTTTCTTT.

The chain links TRBV9 to TRBJ2-1; 9 bases agree with TRBD1. This CDR3 contains 15 residues. V lost 1 base, J lost 9 bases, and 8 bases stayed unmatched. Germline loops: CDR1 SGDLS, CDR2 YYNGEE. This CDR3 reads CASSVTGDRAGEQFF. Here the CDR3 DNA reads TGTGCCAGCAGCGTAACAGGGGACAGGGCTGGTGAGCAGTTCTTC.

V is TRBV5-1 and J is TRBJ2-1; 8 nucleotides agree with TRBD1. The CDR3 has 17 amino acids. V shed 0 bases, J shed 5 bases, and the junction held 10 bases outside the gene matches. In germline, CDR1 is SGHRS, CDR2 YFSETQ. This chain's CDR3 is CASSLAGGTGRHNEQFF. In DNA form, the CDR3 reads TGCGCCAGCAGCTTGGCCGGCGGGACAGGAAGACACAATGAGCAGTTCTTC.

V is TRBV29-1 and J is TRBJ2-6, with D unresolved. V dropped 3 bases and J dropped 4 bases, with 7 bases sitting between them. This CDR3 is 13 amino acids long. Germline lookup yields CDR1 SQVTM and CDR2 ANQGSEA. In DNA, the CDR3 is TGCAGCGTTGACGCGGAAGGGGCCAACGTCCTGACTTTC. Its protein product is CSVDAEGANVLTF.

The chain is built from TRBV18 and TRBJ2-1; D unresolved. There are 12 residues in the CDR3. CDR1 and CDR2 from the germline V gene are KGHSH and LQKENI. The germline V and J ends were trimmed by 3 bases and 10 bases, with 10 bases remaining between them. The CDR3 nucleotides read TGTGCCAGCTCACCGTATGTAAGCGAGCAGTTCTTC. It yields the protein CASSPYVSEQFF. Combining the CDR3 with reference TRBV18 and TRBJ2-1 gives the whole variable domain NAGVMQNPRHLVRRRGQEARLRCSPMKGHSHVYWYRQLPEEGLKFMVYLQKENIIDESGMPKERFSAEFPKEGPSILRIQQVVRGDSAAYFCASSPYVSEQFFGPGTRLTVL.

The V and J genes are TRBV6-1 and TRBJ1-3, with TRBD1 as a possible D gene (6 bases). V was shortened by 0 bases and J by 0 bases, with 24 bases between the two germline ends. Per germline, CDR1 MNHNS and CDR2 SASEGT. The CDR3 runs to 21 residues. This CDR3 reads CASSEAVYRVSQRLSGNTIYF. The CDR3, as DNA: TGTGCCAGCAGTGAAGCGGTATACAGGGTTTCCCAAAGGCTCTCTGGAAACACCATATATTTT.

The CDR3: CASSLGKVPGMAGGELFF. The CDR3 DNA reads TGTGCCAGCAGCTTAGGGAAAGTCCCCGGGATGGCTGGCGGGGAGCTGTTTTTT. The J gene is TRBJ2-2, the V gene TRBV11-2; a possible D gene is TRBD2 (5 bases). CDR1 is SGHAT and CDR2 is FQNNGV in the germline V gene. The CDR3 sequence is 18 residues long. Trimming removed 1 base from V and 7 bases from J, with 22 bases in between.

The rearrangement uses TRBV11-2 and TRBJ2-5, with no clear D. CDR1 and CDR2 (germline): SGHAT, FQNNGV. Trimming stripped 6 bases from V and 3 bases from J, with 5 bases between. The CDR3 has 11 residues. As DNA, the CDR3 is TGTGCCAGCAGTCAAAAAGAGACCCAGTACTTC. Protein product: CASSQKETQYF.

The rearrangement links TRBV28 to TRBJ1-2; D unresolved. The germline V gene has CDR1 MDHEN and CDR2 SYDVKM. Trimming took off 3 bases at V and 8 bases at J, with 13 bases between the two ends. CDR3 size: 13 residues. CDR3 amino acids: CASSFRRAHGYTF. CDR3 nucleotide sequence: TGTGCCAGCAGTTTTCGGCGGGCGCACGGCTACACCTTC.